The 20 T cell receptor beta chains reported below all come from one sample, sequenced in a study of regulatory T cells in long-lasting Graves disease. Assembly of TCR beta libraries relied on iRepertoire HTBI primers together with Arm-PCR of CDR3 regions. TCRdb used MiXCR to reprocess the multiplex PCR reads, holding one entry per CDR3 protein. The repertoire holds hundreds of thousands of distinct CDR3 sequences, less than 25% seen once, with 7.8% in the top ten. Sample time point: persistent/refractory GD, antithyroid drugs over 5 years with positive TRAb. Scientists built the TCR library using RNA that was extracted from PBMCs. Sequencing was performed on peripheral blood mononuclear cells (PBMCs), taken when the disease was refractory, from a patient treated with antithyroid drugs. All receptors come from a female donor with Graves disease.

The V call is TRBV5-1, the J call TRBJ2-3; maybe TRBD2 (5 bases). Deletions cut 4 bases from V and 2 bases from J, with 11 bases between. CDR1 is SGHRS, CDR2 YFSETQ, per germline. There are 14 residues in the CDR3. The CDR3 sequence is CASSRMTNTDTQYF. Written as DNA, the CDR3 is TGCGCCAGCAGCCGCATGACTAACACAGATACGCAGTATTTT.

This sequence joins TRBV12-5 and TRBJ2-2; D could derive from TRBD1 or TRBD2 (5 bases each). V lost 0 bases to trimming and J lost 1 base, with 9 bases between them. The CDR3 has 16 residues. Per the germline V gene, CDR1 is LGHNT and CDR2 is FRNRAP. The DNA for the CDR3 is TGTGCTAGTGGTTTGGTACTGGGGGTGAACACCGGGGAGCTGTTTTTT. Translation gives CASGLVLGVNTGELFF. Drawing the rest from reference TRBV12-5 and TRBJ2-2, the complete variable domain is DARVTQTPRHKVTEMGQEVTMRCQPILGHNTVFWYRQTMMQGLELLAYFRNRAPLDDSGMPKDRFSAEMPDATLATLKIQPSEPRDSAVYFCASGLVLGVNTGELFFGEGSRLTVL.

This sequence joins TRBV3-1 and TRBJ2-5; TRBD1 aligns across 9 bases. Looked up from germline, CDR1 is LGHDT and CDR2 is YNNKEL (reference sequence). This CDR3 is built from 15 residues. Losses at the gene ends were 0 bases for V and 5 bases for J; bases not matched to a gene: 4. The CDR3 is CASSQDLGQGETQYF. The DNA for the CDR3 is TGTGCCAGCAGCCAAGATTTAGGACAGGGGGAGACCCAGTACTTC.

This chain uses TRBV18 with TRBJ2-7; 8 bases are shared with TRBD1. This CDR3 contains 14 residues. CDR1 is KGHSH, CDR2 LQKENI, per germline. V shed 5 bases, J shed 2 bases, and the junction held 5 bases outside the gene matches. This CDR3 reads CASSRQGRPYEQYF. The CDR3 region has the DNA TGTGCCAGCTCAAGACAGGGGAGGCCCTACGAGCAGTACTTC.

This chain links TRBV29-1 with TRBJ1-1, with no clear D. Germline CDR1 reads SQVTM; CDR2 reads ANQGSEA. V was clipped by 7 bases and J by 0 bases, with 15 bases between them. The CDR3 contains 14 residues. The CDR3 nucleotides read TGCAGCGCCGGAGTGGCAGGTATGAACACTGAAGCTTTCTTT. Amino acid sequence: CSAGVAGMNTEAFF.

This clonotype has a count of ten or more. The V gene is TRBV29-1, the J gene TRBJ1-4; 7 positions match TRBD1. CDR1 is SQVTM, CDR2 ANQGSEA, per germline. With V trimmed by 3 bases and J by 5 bases, 0 bases remained unmatched. The CDR3 totals 12 residues. The CDR3 sequence: CSVDRGNEKLFF. The CDR3 DNA is TGCAGCGTTGACAGGGGGAATGAAAAACTGTTTTTT. The complete variable domain, with remaining parts taken from reference TRBV29-1 and TRBJ1-4, reads SAVISQKPSRDICQRGTSLTIQCQVDSQVTMMFWYRQQPGQSLTLIATANQGSEATYESGFVIDKFPISRPNLTFSTLTVSNMSPEDSSIYLCSVDRGNEKLFFGSGTQLSVL.

This clonotype was counted a few times. The chain recombines TRBV6-1 with TRBJ1-2; TRBD1 agrees at 10 bases. The CDR3 consists of 16 residues. Germline lookup yields CDR1 MNHNS and CDR2 SASEGT. V shed 6 bases and J 1 base; nucleotides not matched to a gene: 8. CDR3 bases: TGTGCCAGCAGGGACAGGGGGACAAATATTAACTATGGCTACACCTTC. Protein sequence: CASRDRGTNINYGYTF.

There are many counts of this clonotype. The genes are TRBV6-1 and TRBJ2-7, with 9 positions matching TRBD1. This CDR3 is built from 14 residues. Germline trimming cut 2 bases from V and 7 bases from J; bases unmatched to any gene: 6. Looked up from germline, CDR1 is MNHNS and CDR2 is SASEGT. Here the CDR3 DNA reads TGTGCCAGCAGTGAATACAGGGGGCAGGGAGAGCAGTACTTC. This translates into CASSEYRGQGEQYF.

CDR3 in amino acids: CAWGPGRTTYEQYF. In DNA form, the CDR3 reads TGTGCCTGGGGGCCAGGACGGACAACCTACGAGCAGTACTTC. V usage is TRBV30 and J usage is TRBJ2-7; possible D gene TRBD1, 5 bases. Trimming shortened V by 5 bases and J by 2 bases, and 16 bases separated the two germline ends. The CDR3 consists of 14 residues. CDR1 is GTSNPN and CDR2 is SVGIG in the germline V gene (reference sequence).

There are a few counts of this clonotype. V is TRBV30 and J is TRBJ2-3; tentative D call: TRBD2 (6 bases). The CDR3 length is 14 residues. Looked up from germline, CDR1 is GTSNPN and CDR2 is SVGIG (reference sequence). The V end was cut by 1 base, the J end by 0 bases, with 8 bases between. This CDR3 reads CAWSEAGSTDTQYF. The CDR3 bases are TGTGCCTGGAGTGAGGCGGGGAGCACAGATACGCAGTATTTT.

J is TRBJ1-1 and V is TRBV29-1; D is uncertain. The CDR3 is made up of 14 amino acids. Trimming removed 7 bases from V and 1 base from J, with 16 bases in between. The germline gives CDR1 SQVTM, CDR2 ANQGSEA. The CDR3 DNA reads as TGCAGCGCCACCACAGCCCCCGGGAACACTGAAGCTTTCTTT. Translation gives CSATTAPGNTEAFF.

This chain uses TRBV4-1 with TRBJ2-7, with D possibly TRBD1 on 6 matching bases. Trimming removed 4 bases at V and 0 bases at J, with 16 bases between. Germline V gives CDR1 MGHRA, CDR2 YSYEKL. This CDR3 region has 16 residues. In DNA form, the CDR3 reads TGCGCCAGCAGCCGGGGGATGTACAGGGACTCCTACGAGCAGTACTTC. Amino acid sequence: CASSRGMYRDSYEQYF.

For the CDR3, the DNA is TGTGCCAGCAGCCAAGATCAAGCGTATAATTCACCCCTCCACTTT. Translating it yields CASSQDQAYNSPLHF. This chain connects TRBV3-1 to TRBJ1-6; D is uncertain. In germline, CDR1 is LGHDT, CDR2 YNNKEL (reference sequence). CDR3 size: 15 residues. V lost 0 bases and J 4 bases, leaving 7 bases between the germline ends.

This clonotype was observed a few times. The chain uses TRBV10-2 and TRBJ2-7; 7 positions match TRBD2. Germline V gene data show CDR1 as WSHSY and CDR2 as SAAADI. With 6 bases clipped from V and 5 bases from J, the junction kept 7 bases outside the gene matches. CDR3 length: 13 amino acids. The CDR3 sequence: CASRMGGFNEQYF. DNA of the CDR3: TGCGCCAGCAGGATGGGAGGGTTCAACGAGCAGTACTTC.

The V gene is TRBV15, the J gene TRBJ2-7; 8 nucleotides agree with TRBD1. Germline V gene data show CDR1 as LNHNV and CDR2 as YYDKDF (reference sequence). After removal of 0 bases from V and 1 base from J, the junction contained 5 bases not matched to a gene. This CDR3 has 16 amino acids. The DNA of the CDR3 is TGTGCCACCAGCAGAGATCGGGGGACAGGATCCTACGAGCAGTACTTC. Translation gives CATSRDRGTGSYEQYF.

With regard to this clonotype: A much larger clone differs by one base, so this may be a read error. The rearrangement joins TRBV18 to TRBJ2-5; TRBD2 agrees at 7 bases. Germline CDR1 reads KGHSH; CDR2 reads LQKENI. This CDR3 is built from 14 residues. V lost 6 bases and J lost 9; bases outside the gene matches: 13. CDR3 loop: CASSPDGSREAQYF. In DNA form, the CDR3 reads TGTGCCAGCTCCCCGGACGGCAGCCGGGAGGCCCAGTACTTC.

The chain employs TRBV11-2 and TRBJ2-7; possibly TRBD2 for D (5 bases). V lost 0 bases to trimming and J lost 6 bases, with 9 bases between them. Germline-derived CDR1 and CDR2 are SGHAT and FQNNGV. This CDR3 is 13 amino acids long. The CDR3 here is CASSLEEGIEQYF. CDR3 nucleotides: TGTGCCAGCAGCTTAGAAGAGGGAATCGAGCAGTACTTC.

In this sample, this clonotype turned up many times. The V call is TRBV20-1, the J call TRBJ2-7, with 9 bases lining up with TRBD2. The CDR3 has 18 amino acids. The germline gives CDR1 DFQATT, CDR2 SNEGSKA (reference sequence). V shed 0 bases, J shed 2 bases, and the junction held 14 bases outside the gene matches. CDR3 amino acids: CSARDQRAGLAGAYEQYF. DNA for the CDR3: TGCAGTGCTAGAGATCAACGCGCCGGGTTAGCGGGAGCCTACGAGCAGTACTTC.

There are a few counts of this clonotype. The chain combines TRBV14 with TRBJ2-7; 8 bases fit TRBD2. V lost 1 base and J lost 5; bases outside the gene matches: 4. CDR3 length equals 14 residues. Germline V lookup: CDR1 SGHDN, CDR2 FVKESK. CDR3 loop: CASSQAGGHHEQYF. The CDR3 bases are TGTGCCAGCAGCCAAGCGGGAGGGCACCACGAGCAGTACTTC.

The gene calls are TRBV29-1 and TRBJ2-7; 7 bases align to TRBD2. CDR1 and CDR2 from the germline V gene are SQVTM and ANQGSEA. Trimming took 4 bases from V and 3 from J; bases not matched to a gene: 6. This CDR3 region has 13 residues. The CDR3 bases are TGCAGCGTTGGGGAGGGTTACCTCTACGAGCAGTACTTC. As protein: CSVGEGYLYEQYF.